The source of this T cell receptor (beta chain) is a study of cytomegalovirus exposure and HLA in healthy donors. The PCR ran on 60 Vbeta and 13 Jbeta primers. This table comes from immunoSEQ multiplex PCR, and its TCRdb copy is limited to in-frame clones, with some not included. The sample has approximately 100,000 clones, about 81% seen once. Likely unrecorded immune exposures existed in these nominally healthy donors. V was cut by 2 bases and J by 2 bases, with 10 bases left in between. The CDR3 loop spans 14 amino acids. Per germline, CDR1 SGHVS and CDR2 FQNEAQ. Whole-study findings and limits: It was likely that a cluster of highly shared sequence variants was a sequencing artifact. In a later analysis, HLA-C alleles had the fewest associated TCRs, DRB1 alleles the most.

With regard to this clone: Its target is not known.

The TCR sequence derives from a woman between 35 and 50 years old in good health and CMV-seropositive. What was sequenced was PBMCs. The rearrangement joins TRBV7-8 to TRBJ2-7; D might be TRBD1 (5 bases). The CDR3 sequence: CASSLMGPTYEQYF. Here the CDR3 DNA reads TGTGCCAGCAGCTTAATGGGGCCGACCTACGAGCAGTACTTC.